This TCR beta chain was obtained from a study of T-cell reconstitution after alpha-beta-depleted transplantation in children. Per germline, CDR1 SQVTM and CDR2 ANQGSEA. The CDR3 spans 10 residues. The ends were cut back, 6 bases at V and 3 bases at J, with 6 bases in the middle. This clonotype was seen repeatedly, ten times or more. During its preparation, the TCRbeta library received unique molecular identifiers. MiXCR, applied by TCRdb to the PCR reads, yields one record per CDR3 protein. The sample has a few hundred thousand distinct CDR3 sequences; 10% to 15% are singletons. The sample here was PBMCs, mostly from graft donor cells, taken 360 days after TCRalphabeta/CD19-depleted stem cell transplant. This clonotype was sampled from a male patient under 18 who had a stem cell transplant for acute myeloid leukemia, so the T cells may come from the graft donor. This chain links TRBV29-1 with TRBJ2-7; D uncertain. The CDR3 bases are TGCAGCGTAAAGGGCTACGAGCAGTACTTC. Amino acids: CSVKGYEQYF.